The next 2 T cell receptor beta chains were all read from a single sample in a study of T cell clones after liver transplantation. This table comes from immunoSEQ multiplex PCR, and its TCRdb copy is limited to in-frame clones, with some not included. Seen here are fewer than 80,000 clones, around 84% observed once, and the top ten hold 2.1%. The sequencing here drew on CD4+ T cells from blood, taken 48 months after liver transplant. The receptor source for this set is a human patient who received a liver transplant. Part of the T cells may come from the graft donor.

This rearrangement joins TRBV5-6 to TRBJ1-3, with a tentative D call TRBD1 (5 bases). V lost 1 base and J lost 7, with 9 bases in between. Looked up from germline, CDR1 is SGHDT and CDR2 is YYEEEE. This CDR3 region has 13 residues. This chain's CDR3 is CASSLWDVNTIYF. DNA for the CDR3: TGTGCCAGCAGCTTGTGGGACGTCAACACCATATATTTT.

V gene TRBV21-1 combines with J gene TRBJ2-5; TRBD2 is the table's D call, not checked against the DNA. TRBV21-1 is a pseudogene segment. The CDR3 runs to 15 residues. The CDR3 nucleotides read TGTGCCAGCATCCCGTCGCTAGCGGGAGGAGAGACCCAGTACTTC. This gives the protein CASIPSLAGGETQYF.